The 22 T cell receptor beta chains presented below share a single source sample, sequenced in a study (dated by TCRdb to the mid-2010s). Library preparation was by 5' RACE. For sequencing, an Illumina MiSeq was employed. The public reads were run again by TCRdb, first through fastp at Q25 and then through MiXCR, and only productive beta chains were kept. Rows with one shared CDR3 protein collapse into an entry with the most common genes and DNA. The sample includes around 30,000 distinct CDR3 sequences, with over 20% observed a single time. Approximately 2.2% of the sample is in the top ten clones. Cells that were CD4+CD25+CD127-/low were isolated as Tregs. Sequencing was done on a sample of tumor-infiltrating Tregs sorted from the breast tumor. Source of these receptors: a female donor with breast cancer.

The V call is TRBV7-9, the J call TRBJ1-1, with 7 bases fitting TRBD1. J lost 2 bases, V lost 8 bases, and 8 bases had no gene match. The germline V gene has CDR1 SEHNR and CDR2 FQNEAQ (reference sequence). The CDR3 loop spans 14 amino acids. CDR3 sequence (DNA): TGTGCCAGCGGCTCGCGGGACAGCAACACTGAAGCTTTCTTT. It yields the protein CASGSRDSNTEAFF.

This clonotype was counted a few times. CDR3 nucleotide sequence: TGCAGTGCCCCCCACCGACTAGCGGGAGCAGATACGCAGTATTTT. Protein sequence: CSAPHRLAGADTQYF. V and J are TRBV20-1 and TRBJ2-3, with 12 bases fitting TRBD2. The germline CDR1 and CDR2 sequences are DFQATT and SNEGSKA (reference sequence). V was pared by 6 bases and J by 4 bases, with 8 bases of the junction left unmatched. This CDR3 comprises 15 residues.

The chain carries TRBV7-9 and TRBJ1-1; TRBD1 matches 7 bases. The V gene's germline CDR1 is SEHNR and CDR2 FQNEAQ (reference sequence). The V gene end was trimmed by 4 bases and the J gene end by 2 bases; junction bases not matched to a gene: 4. The length of the CDR3 is 14 residues. CDR3 residues: CASSSRDSNTEAFF. The CDR3 nucleotides are TGTGCCAGCAGCTCGCGGGACAGCAACACTGAAGCTTTCTTT.

Comments on this clonotype: This could be a read error, since a much larger clone is one nucleotide away. The chain joins TRBV6-6 to TRBJ1-5, with D unclear. Trimming cost V 2 bases and J 3 bases, with 5 bases left between them. Looked up from germline, CDR1 is MNHNY and CDR2 is SVGAGI (reference sequence). CDR3 length equals 13 residues. The CDR3 nucleotides are TGTGCCAGCAGTTACGGGGACAATCAGCCCCAGCATTTT. Residues: CASSYGDNQPQHF.

The table lists this clonotype with many counts. V and J are TRBV20-1 and TRBJ2-7; D is uncertain. Germline V gene sequence: CDR1 DFQATT, CDR2 SNEGSKA (reference sequence). Trimming cost V 1 base and J 5 bases, with 9 bases left between them. The CDR3 sequence is 12 residues long. CDR3 amino acids: CSARAYKDEQYF. The CDR3 DNA follows: TGCAGTGCTAGAGCGTATAAGGACGAGCAGTACTTC.

J is TRBJ2-7 and V is TRBV24-1, with D possibly matching TRBD2 (6 bases). The germline V gene encodes CDR1 KGHDR and CDR2 SFDVKD. The CDR3 spans 17 residues. Trimming shortened V by 4 bases and J by 0 bases, and 18 bases separated the two germline ends. The CDR3 region is CATSEAPGDQGSYEQYF. In DNA, the CDR3 is TGTGCCACCAGTGAGGCGCCGGGAGATCAGGGCTCCTACGAGCAGTACTTC.

This clonotype was seen many times. J is TRBJ2-1 and V is TRBV29-1; D is possibly TRBD2 (6 bases). V lost 7 bases and J 6 bases, leaving 16 bases between the germline ends. The germline gives CDR1 SQVTM, CDR2 ANQGSEA. The CDR3 runs 13 residues. CDR3 nucleotide sequence: TGCAGCGGGGGGAGGACACGCGCCAATGAGCAGTTCTTC. This codes for CSGGRTRANEQFF.

This clonotype was observed many times. J is TRBJ2-3 and V is TRBV7-6; the D is unclear. Germline lookup yields CDR1 SGHVS and CDR2 FNYEAQ. The CDR3 is 12 residues long. V gave up 4 bases and J gave up 2 bases, with 4 bases separating them. CDR3 loop: CASSSITDTQYF. CDR3 DNA sequence: TGTGCCAGCAGCTCCATCACAGATACGCAGTATTTT.

In regard to this clonotype: This may stem from a read error, because a much larger clone lies one nucleotide away. The CDR3 here is CASGPTSGIAYEQYF. The CDR3 DNA is TGTGCCAGCGGGCCGACTAGCGGGATAGCCTACGAGCAGTACTTC. The chain couples TRBV2 to TRBJ2-7; TRBD2 agrees at 11 bases. After removal of 8 bases from V and 2 bases from J, the junction contained 8 bases not matched to a gene. The CDR3 consists of 15 residues. CDR1 is SNHLY, CDR2 FYNNEI, per germline.

The chain uses TRBV20-1 and TRBJ2-3; no clear D gene. Trimming pared 4 bases from V and 9 bases from J, leaving 14 bases between. CDR3 size: 12 residues. The germline CDR1 and CDR2 sequences are DFQATT and SNEGSKA (reference sequence). The CDR3 is CSATDNSETQYF. As DNA, the CDR3 is TGCAGTGCTACCGACAACAGTGAGACGCAGTATTTT.

This clonotype was detected ten times or more. The rearrangement links TRBV20-1 to TRBJ2-7; unclear D gene. V dropped 0 bases and J dropped 4 bases, with 7 bases sitting between them. The length of the CDR3 is 12 residues. Germline loops: CDR1 DFQATT, CDR2 SNEGSKA (reference sequence). The CDR3 region has the DNA TGCAGTGCTAGAGATTGGACGTACGAGCAGTACTTC. It codes for CSARDWTYEQYF.

For this clonotype: Just one base apart from a much larger clone, this may be a read error. The chain couples TRBV29-1 to TRBJ2-7; no firm D call. Germline V gene lookup returns CDR1 SQVTM and CDR2 ANQGSEA. The CDR3 runs 13 residues. CDR3: CSVEGGPPGEQHF. The CDR3 DNA reads as TGCAGCGTTGAAGGCGGCCCCCCGGGCGAGCAGCACTTC.

This clonotype showed up many times. CDR3 DNA sequence: TGCGCCAGCAGCTTGGGTGCCAGCAGAGTGAACACTGAAGCTTTCTTT. This translates into CASSLGASRVNTEAFF. The genes are TRBV5-1 and TRBJ1-1; the D is unclear. This CDR3 has 16 residues. Looked up from germline, CDR1 is SGHRS and CDR2 is YFSETQ. Trimming stripped 0 bases from V and 0 bases from J, with 12 bases between.

This clonotype was seen many times. This chain uses TRBV4-1 with TRBJ2-1, with TRBD1 identical over 9 bases. CDR1 and CDR2 from the germline V gene are MGHRA and YSYEKL. Losses at the gene ends were 2 bases for V and 4 bases for J; bases not matched to a gene: 6. The CDR3 has 16 amino acids. The CDR3 bases are TGCGCCAGCAGCCAACTCACAGGGGGCGGATACAATGAGCAGTTCTTC. Its protein is CASSQLTGGGYNEQFF.

In DNA form, the CDR3 reads TGTGCCAGCAGTGTCGACGGAGGTGGGCCTGAAGCTTTCTTT. This codes for CASSVDGGGPEAFF. The V call is TRBV6-1, the J call TRBJ1-1; no reliable D call. Trimming cost V 4 bases and J 6 bases, with 15 bases left between them. CDR3 length equals 14 residues. Per the germline V gene, CDR1 is MNHNS and CDR2 is SASEGT.

The sample holds many counts of this clonotype. The chain has TRBV9 and TRBJ1-2; 8 nucleotides align to TRBD1. This CDR3 region has 16 residues. J was trimmed by 7 bases and V by 4 bases; bases with no gene match: 15. Germline lookup yields CDR1 SGDLS and CDR2 YYNGEE. The CDR3 DNA is TGTGCCAGCAGCAAGATTACAGGGGGAGGGACGGGTGGCTACACCTTC. It is translated as CASSKITGGGTGGYTF.

This clonotype came up many times. This CDR3 reads CSARTSGRADTQYF. The CDR3 nucleotides are TGCAGTGCGCGGACTAGCGGGAGGGCAGATACGCAGTATTTT. This chain links TRBV20-1 with TRBJ2-3; the match to TRBD2 covers 15 bases. The CDR3 has 14 residues. Germline-derived CDR1 and CDR2 are DFQATT and SNEGSKA (reference sequence). V trimming: 6 bases; J trimming: 4 bases; junction bases outside the gene matches: 2.

This sequence joins TRBV5-4 and TRBJ2-1; 9 bases are a match to TRBD2. CDR1 is SGHNT, CDR2 YYREEE, per germline (reference sequence). The CDR3 runs to 16 residues. V was pared by 4 bases and J by 10 bases, with 15 bases of the junction left unmatched. CDR3 DNA: TGTGCCAGCAGCCCCGGGACTAGCCGAAGTGGGGGGGAGCAGTTCTTC. Amino acids: CASSPGTSRSGGEQFF.

At least ten counts were recorded for this clonotype. J is TRBJ1-1 and V is TRBV18, with a weak D call TRBD1 (5 bases). This CDR3 has 15 residues. Per the germline V gene, CDR1 is KGHSH and CDR2 is LQKENI. V was cut by 3 bases and J by 1 base, with 12 bases left in between. The CDR3 coding sequence is TGTGCCAGCTCACCGTCCAGAGACAGGAACACTGAAGCTTTCTTT. Its protein product is CASSPSRDRNTEAFF. Full variable domain (outside the CDR3, taken from reference TRBV18 and TRBJ1-1): NAGVMQNPRHLVRRRGQEARLRCSPMKGHSHVYWYRQLPEEGLKFMVYLQKENIIDESGMPKERFSAEFPKEGPSILRIQQVVRGDSAAYFCASSPSRDRNTEAFFGQGTRLTVV.

This clonotype occurred many times. The chain has TRBV9 and TRBJ2-7; D gene unclear. Looked up from germline, CDR1 is SGDLS and CDR2 is YYNGEE. The CDR3 has 14 residues. The V and J ends lost 0 bases and 6 bases respectively, with 13 bases between them. CDR3 protein: CASSVGWGSGEQYF. CDR3 DNA: TGTGCCAGCAGCGTAGGATGGGGATCGGGCGAGCAGTACTTC.

Within the sample, this clonotype is medium-sized. The J gene is TRBJ2-7, the V gene TRBV6-5; unclear D gene. The ends were cut back, 5 bases at V and 2 bases at J, with 10 bases in the middle. CDR3 size: 13 residues. Germline values: CDR1 MNHEY, CDR2 SVGAGI. The DNA for the CDR3 is TGTGCCAGCAGTAAAGAGGCCACCTACGAGCAGTACTTC. Translation gives CASSKEATYEQYF.

In its sample, this clonotype was seen many times. The V gene is TRBV7-6, the J gene TRBJ1-5; a possible D gene is TRBD1 (5 bases). CDR1 and CDR2 from the germline V gene are SGHVS and FNYEAQ. The CDR3 runs to 14 residues. V shed 8 bases and J shed 5 bases, with 16 bases lying between them. CDR3 DNA: TGTGCCAGCCCACGGGGCCCAGGCTATCAGCCCCAGCATTTT. Encoded protein: CASPRGPGYQPQHF.